These 11 T cell receptor beta chains came from one sample sequenced in a study of blood T cell repertoires in COVID-19. The data were produced by immunoSEQ multiplex PCR, yet TCRdb's version contains in-frame clones alone and is incomplete. The sample shows about 440,000 clones, about 90% of them seen only once. Material: PBMCs or T cells enriched from blood (not recorded which). All receptors derive from a man aged 18 to 30 who had recovered from COVID-19.

V is TRBV5-1 and J is TRBJ1-4; TRBD1 aligns across 8 bases. This CDR3 is built from 14 residues. CDR1 SGHRS and CDR2 YFSETQ come from the germline V gene. Trimming removed 2 bases from V and 7 bases from J; junction bases left unmatched: 4. The CDR3 DNA follows: TGCGCCAGCAGCTTTGGGACAGGTAGTGAAAAACTGTTTTTT. As protein: CASSFGTGSEKLFF.

A few counts support this clone. J is TRBJ2-7 and V is TRBV7-6, with 9 bases fitting TRBD1. CDR1 and CDR2 from the germline V gene are SGHVS and FNYEAQ. The CDR3 has 15 amino acids. V was clipped by 4 bases and J by 4 bases; unmatched bases: 8. DNA for the CDR3: TGTGCCAGCAGCTCATCGACAGGGGGATTTTACGAGCAGTACTTC. Translated, it gives CASSSSTGGFYEQYF.

The V call is TRBV5-5, the J call TRBJ1-6, with 7 bases identical to TRBD1. Germline CDR1 reads SGHKS; CDR2 reads YYEKEE (reference sequence). V lost 4 bases and J lost 8; bases outside the gene matches: 3. The CDR3 is 13 amino acids. The CDR3 loop is CASSPTGDSPLHF. The CDR3 bases are TGTGCCAGCAGCCCAACAGGGGATTCACCCCTCCACTTT.

The chain links TRBV2 to TRBJ1-2; 8 nucleotides match TRBD1. Trimming removed 8 bases from V and 3 bases from J; junction bases left unmatched: 8. There are 14 residues in the CDR3. The V gene's germline CDR1 is SNHLY and CDR2 FYNNEI. The CDR3 region has the DNA TGTGCCAGCCATTTTACAGGGGGGGACTATGGCTACACCTTC. Translated: CASHFTGGDYGYTF.

The chain links TRBV3-1 (or the pseudogene TRBV3-2) to TRBJ2-1; possible D gene TRBD2, 5 bases. V was shortened by 4 bases and J by 0 bases, with 13 bases between the two germline ends. From germline, CDR1 is LGHDT and CDR2 YNNKEL (reference sequence). CDR3 size: 16 residues. The CDR3 coding sequence is TGTGCCAGCAGCCTTAGCGTCGCGGGCTCCTACAATGAGCAGTTCTTC. Its translation is CASSLSVAGSYNEQFF.

This clone came up a few times. V is TRBV13 and J is TRBJ2-5; 9 bases agree with TRBD2. This CDR3 is 16 amino acids long. With V trimmed by 5 bases and J by 5 bases, 12 bases remained unmatched. Germline V gene data show CDR1 as PRHDT and CDR2 as FYEKMQ (reference sequence). The CDR3 DNA follows: TGTGCCAGCAGCCTTCAGACTAGCGGAGGAGCGGAGACCCAGTACTTC. It specifies CASSLQTSGGAETQYF.

V and J are TRBV7-9 and TRBJ1-6, with TRBD1 matching 8 bases. J lost 5 bases, V lost 4 bases, and 7 bases had no gene match. The CDR3 covers 16 residues. Per germline, CDR1 SEHNR and CDR2 FQNEAQ (reference sequence). This chain's CDR3 is CASSSTRTGNNSPLHF. CDR3 coding DNA: TGTGCCAGCAGCTCCACCCGGACAGGGAATAATTCACCCCTCCACTTT.

CDR3 in DNA: TGCGCCAGCAGAACCGACGGGGATAGCACAGATACGCAGTATTTT. It translates to CASRTDGDSTDTQYF. This sequence joins TRBV5-1 and TRBJ2-3; D is perhaps TRBD2 (5 bases). The CDR3 has 15 amino acids. Germline V gene sequence: CDR1 SGHRS, CDR2 YFSETQ. V gave up 5 bases and J gave up 0 bases, with 13 bases separating them. Filled out from reference TRBV5-1 and TRBJ2-3, the complete variable domain reads KAGVTQTPRYLIKTRGQQVTLSCSPISGHRSVSWYQQTPGQGLQFLFEYFSETQRNKGNFPGRFSGRQFSNSRSEMNVSTLELGDSALYLCASRTDGDSTDTQYFGPGTRLTVL.

The rearrangement links TRBV30 to TRBJ2-2, with 12 bases lining up with TRBD1. The CDR3 is 17 residues long. V was pared by 2 bases and J by 3 bases, with 7 bases of the junction left unmatched. Germline V gene data show CDR1 as GTSNPN and CDR2 as SVGIG (reference sequence). CDR3 residues: CAWSPGQGATYTGELFF. CDR3 nucleotide sequence: TGTGCCTGGAGTCCGGGACAGGGGGCAACCTACACCGGGGAGCTGTTTTTT.

This clone showed up just a few times. This chain's CDR3 is CASSADYVGLNTEAFF. The CDR3 nucleotides read TGTGCCAGCAGCGCTGACTACGTTGGGCTGAACACTGAAGCTTTCTTT. The chain combines TRBV5-8 with TRBJ1-1; no clear D. The V gene lost 4 bases and the J gene lost 0 bases, with 16 bases spanning the gap. The CDR3 runs 16 residues. Germline assignment: CDR1 SGHTS and CDR2 YDEGEE.

V usage is TRBV7-9 and J usage is TRBJ1-1, with D possibly being TRBD1 (6 bases). The CDR3 is 15 amino acids. The germline V and J ends were trimmed by 5 bases and 3 bases, with 16 bases remaining between them. Germline V lookup: CDR1 SEHNR, CDR2 FQNEAQ (reference sequence). CDR3 sequence (DNA): TGTGCCAGCAGCGCAAACAGGGTCGAGCACACTGAAGCTTTCTTT. Its protein product is CASSANRVEHTEAFF. Based on the CDR3 plus reference TRBV7-9 and TRBJ1-1, the full variable domain is DTGVSQNPRHKITKRGQNVTFRCDPISEHNRLYWYRQTLGQGPEFLTYFQNEAQLEKSRLLSDRFSAERPKGSFSTLEIQRTEQGDSAMYLCASSANRVEHTEAFFGQGTRLTVV.